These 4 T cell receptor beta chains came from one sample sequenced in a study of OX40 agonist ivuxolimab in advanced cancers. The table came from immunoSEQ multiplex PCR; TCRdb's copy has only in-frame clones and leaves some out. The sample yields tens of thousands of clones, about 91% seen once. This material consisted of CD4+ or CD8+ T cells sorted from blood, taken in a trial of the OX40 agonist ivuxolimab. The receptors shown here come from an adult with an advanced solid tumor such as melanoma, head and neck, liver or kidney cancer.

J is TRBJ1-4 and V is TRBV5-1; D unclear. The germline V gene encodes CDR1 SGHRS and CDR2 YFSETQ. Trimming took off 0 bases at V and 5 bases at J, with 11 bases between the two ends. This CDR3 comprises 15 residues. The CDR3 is CASSLVPGENEKLFF. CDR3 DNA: TGCGCCAGCAGCTTGGTGCCAGGAGAAAATGAAAAACTGTTTTTT.

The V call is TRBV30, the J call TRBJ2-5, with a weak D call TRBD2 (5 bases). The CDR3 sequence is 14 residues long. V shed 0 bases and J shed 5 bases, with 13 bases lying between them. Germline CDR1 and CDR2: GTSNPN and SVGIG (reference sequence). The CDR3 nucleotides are TGTGCCTGGAGTGTCCGGGCGGGCCGTGAGACCCAGTACTTC. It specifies CAWSVRAGRETQYF.

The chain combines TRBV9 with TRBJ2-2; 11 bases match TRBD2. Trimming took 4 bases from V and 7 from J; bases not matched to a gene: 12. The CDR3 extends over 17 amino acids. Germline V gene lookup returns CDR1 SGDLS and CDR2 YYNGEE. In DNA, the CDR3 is TGTGCCAGCAGCCCGCAGCTAGCGGGAGGCCCCTACGGGGAGCTGTTTTTT. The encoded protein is CASSPQLAGGPYGELFF.

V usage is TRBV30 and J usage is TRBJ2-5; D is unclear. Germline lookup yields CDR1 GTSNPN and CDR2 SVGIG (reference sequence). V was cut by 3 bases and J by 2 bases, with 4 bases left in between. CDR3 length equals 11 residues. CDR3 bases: TGTGCCTGGAGAGGACAAGAGACCCAGTACTTC. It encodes CAWRGQETQYF.